One T cell receptor beta chain is described in this entry. There is no known antigen for this receptor. Per-base quality was not reported, and no clone a single base away is much larger than it. Libraries were made using the immunoSEQ multiplex PCR assay. TCRdb took this table from immuneACCESS and kept in-frame rearrangements with V and J called. Such tables lack part of the clones; where checked against another copy, unresolved V genes explain under half of the gap, and the rest is unexplained. This sample lists roughly 79,000 clones; around four fifths were detected once. The top ten hold around 4% of the sample. Counted from cysteine to phenylalanine, this CDR3 has 13 amino acids. Kept here is only the CDR3 DNA, which spans 39 bases and is read in frame from base 1. The germline V gene specifies ENHRY as CDR1 and SYGVKD as CDR2. The germline V and J ends show losses of 9 bases and 4 bases respectively, and no gene match explains 8 bases of the junction.

This sample is part of a study of technical replicates of blood from a handful of donors (dated by TCRdb to the late 2010s). The V gene is TRBV10-3 and the J gene is TRBJ1-1, with 7 bases in between that match TRBD1. The specimen sequenced was PBMCs. The clonotype comes from a human donor in good health. Some clones in this sample may be carry-over from other donors' samples. The DNA sequence is as follows: TGTGCCATGAGAGAGGGACAGACCACTGAAGCTTTCTTT. It encodes CAMREGQTTEAFF.